A single sample gave rise to the 21 T cell receptor beta chains below, sequenced in a study of T cells after somatic rescue of genetic block. Using immunoSEQ multiplex PCR, the repertoire was profiled, and TCRdb retains in-frame clones only, with some absent. The sample lists roughly 7,000 clones; 75% to 85% were seen once. Sequences were obtained from peripheral blood mononuclear cells (PBMCs). The receptor source for this set is a boy between 10 and 17 years old.

The rearrangement joins TRBV7-8 to TRBJ2-5; tentative D call: TRBD1 (6 bases). The V gene's germline CDR1 is SGHVS and CDR2 FQNEAQ. This CDR3 is built from 14 residues. V was shortened by 5 bases and J by 0 bases, with 10 bases between the two germline ends. CDR3: CASSQGQYQETQYF. For the CDR3, the DNA is TGTGCCAGCAGCCAAGGACAGTACCAAGAGACCCAGTACTTC.

This clone appeared once. The chain is built from TRBV10-2 and TRBJ1-1; no firm D call. Germline lookup yields CDR1 WSHSY and CDR2 SAAADI. V gave up 6 bases and J gave up 10 bases, with 18 bases separating them. This CDR3 spans 13 amino acids. The chain's CDR3 is CASRDVWEHGAFF. For the CDR3, the DNA is TGCGCCAGCAGGGACGTATGGGAACATGGAGCTTTCTTT.

The rearrangement joins TRBV4-2 to TRBJ1-4; D not certain. V lost 1 base and J 0 bases, leaving 6 bases between the germline ends. The CDR3 is 15 amino acids. Germline V gene data show CDR1 as LGHNA and CDR2 as YNFKEQ. For the CDR3, the DNA is TGTGCCAGCAGCCAAGGGGGATCAACTAATGAAAAACTGTTTTTT. This gives the protein CASSQGGSTNEKLFF.

Of note for this clone: Compared with germline, one end of the junction differs, possibly owing to a read error. The rearrangement uses TRBV27 and TRBJ2-3; D possibly corresponds to TRBD2 (5 bases). CDR3 length: 13 amino acids. The germline gives CDR1 MNHEY, CDR2 SMNVEV (reference sequence). CDR3 region: CATSSRAGDTQYF. In DNA form, the CDR3 reads TGTGCCACCAGTTCTCGGGCGGGAGATACGCAGTATTTT.

This clone was observed a handful of times. The chain joins TRBV19 to TRBJ2-7; perhaps TRBD1 as D (7 bases). The CDR3 covers 12 residues. V shed 11 bases and J shed 3 bases, with 14 bases lying between them. Germline assignment: CDR1 LNHDA and CDR2 SQIVND (reference sequence). CDR3 protein: CASQGGHYEQYF. CDR3 sequence (DNA): TGTGCCTCTCAGGGGGGCCACTACGAGCAGTACTTC.

CDR3 sequence (DNA): TGTGCCACCCCTCCAGCAACGGGTAACTATGGCTACACCTTC. Encoded protein: CATPPATGNYGYTF. V and J are TRBV7-9 and TRBJ1-2; D unclear. The V gene lost 10 bases and the J gene lost 1 base, with 16 bases spanning the gap. The CDR3 covers 14 residues. The germline CDR1 and CDR2 sequences are SEHNR and FQNEAQ (reference sequence).

This chain connects TRBV2 to TRBJ2-7; 10 bases match TRBD2. V shed 4 bases, J shed 4 bases, and the junction held 16 bases outside the gene matches. The CDR3 is 18 amino acids. Germline CDR1 SNHLY, CDR2 FYNNEI. CDR3 in DNA: TGTGCCAGCAGTGCTGGTGCTAGCGGGGGCCCCACCCCATACGAGCAGTACTTC. Translation: CASSAGASGGPTPYEQYF.

The V call is TRBV11-2, the J call TRBJ1-2; unclear D gene. With 5 bases removed from V and 9 bases from J, the gap between germline ends came to 16 bases. The CDR3 sequence is 13 residues long. CDR1 and CDR2 from the germline V gene are SGHAT and FQNNGV. CDR3 amino acids: CASSPPGVARYTF. The DNA for the CDR3 is TGTGCCAGCAGCCCACCCGGGGTAGCTCGCTACACCTTC. Supplemented by reference TRBV11-2 and TRBJ1-2, the full variable domain reads EAGVAQSPRYKIIEKRQSVAFWCNPISGHATLYWYQQILGQGPKLLIQFQNNGVVDDSQLPKDRFSAERLKGVDSTLKIQPAKLEDSAVYLCASSPPGVARYTFGSGTRLTVV.

The V call is TRBV2, the J call TRBJ2-1; perhaps TRBD2 as D (7 bases). This CDR3 has 12 amino acids. Between the trimmed V and J ends, which lost 7 bases and 10 bases, there was a span of 14 bases. Germline V gene lookup returns CDR1 SNHLY and CDR2 FYNNEI. CDR3 in amino acids: CASTLGGGEQFF. CDR3 coding DNA: TGTGCCAGCACCCTGGGAGGGGGAGAGCAGTTCTTC.

V is TRBV4-2 and J is TRBJ1-2; D gene uncertain. Germline V gene lookup returns CDR1 LGHNA and CDR2 YNFKEQ. The germline V and J ends were trimmed by 0 bases and 5 bases, with 4 bases remaining between them. The CDR3 spans 12 residues. CDR3 amino acids: CASSQDRYGYTF. Written as DNA, the CDR3 is TGTGCCAGCAGCCAAGACAGGTATGGCTACACCTTC.

This chain joins TRBV5-4 and TRBJ2-3, with 9 bases that match TRBD2. Germline loops: CDR1 SGHNT, CDR2 YYREEE (reference sequence). The CDR3 has 15 residues. Trimming at V came to 4 bases and at J to 2 bases, leaving 5 bases not matched to a gene. The CDR3 loop reads CASSLAGPYTDTQYF. In DNA, the CDR3 is TGTGCCAGCAGCCTAGCGGGGCCTTACACAGATACGCAGTATTTT. Complete variable domain (other parts from reference TRBV5-4 and TRBJ2-3): ETGVTQSPTHLIKTRGQQVTLRCSSQSGHNTVSWYQQALGQGPQFIFQYYREEENGRGNFPPRFSGLQFPNYSSELNVNALELDDSALYLCASSLAGPYTDTQYFGPGTRLTVL.

The CDR3 is CASSGRENIQYF. CDR3 coding DNA: TGTGCCAGCAGCGGACGAGAAAACATTCAGTACTTC. The chain employs TRBV9 and TRBJ2-4; D remains ambiguous. Per the germline V gene, CDR1 is SGDLS and CDR2 is YYNGEE. The CDR3 contains 12 residues. V was clipped by 3 bases and J by 5 bases, with 6 bases between them.

The chain uses TRBV28 and TRBJ2-1, with a possible D match to TRBD1 (6 bases). Germline CDR1 MDHEN, CDR2 SYDVKM. CDR3 length: 13 residues. Trimming cost V 11 bases and J 5 bases, with 16 bases left between them. The CDR3 loop is CAGKQGTNNEQFF. CDR3 DNA: TGTGCCGGCAAACAGGGTACGAACAATGAGCAGTTCTTC. The variable domain in full, completed from reference TRBV28 and TRBJ2-1, reads DVKVTQSSRYLVKRTGEKVFLECVQDMDHENMFWYRQDPGLGLRLIYFSYDVKMKEKGDIPEGYSVSREKKERFSLILESASTNQTSMYLCAGKQGTNNEQFFGPGTRLTVL.

In this sample, this clone turned up once. The rearrangement links TRBV4-3 to TRBJ1-1; 7 bases agree with TRBD1. Per the germline V gene, CDR1 is LGHNA and CDR2 is YSLEER. Germline trimming cut 6 bases from V and 6 bases from J; bases unmatched to any gene: 7. This CDR3 spans 13 amino acids. CDR3: CASSQPGGPEAFF. The DNA for the CDR3 is TGCGCCAGCAGTCAACCAGGGGGACCTGAAGCTTTCTTT.

The CDR3 sequence: CASSGSGEPNEKLFF. CDR3 nucleotides: TGTGCCAGCAGCGGGAGTGGGGAACCAAATGAAAAACTGTTTTTT. The V call is TRBV9, the J call TRBJ1-4; no definite D call. This CDR3 is 15 amino acids long. CDR1 and CDR2 from the germline V gene are SGDLS and YYNGEE. V was pared by 3 bases and J by 5 bases, with 14 bases between.

The V call is TRBV5-1, the J call TRBJ1-1; TRBD1 agrees at 8 bases. This CDR3 is built from 17 residues. With V trimmed by 3 bases and J by 2 bases, 12 bases remained unmatched. Germline V gives CDR1 SGHRS, CDR2 YFSETQ. CDR3 DNA sequence: TGCGCCAGCAGCTCAAAACTATCCGGACAGGGTAACACTGAAGCTTTCTTT. Translating it yields CASSSKLSGQGNTEAFF.

This clone has a handful of counts. The chain uses TRBV27 and TRBJ1-1; TRBD1 might be the D (5 bases). This CDR3 is built from 13 residues. From germline, CDR1 is MNHEY and CDR2 SMNVEV (reference sequence). V lost 6 bases to trimming and J lost 11 bases, with 19 bases between them. CDR3 DNA sequence: TGTGCCAGCAGCTCGGGGACCTGGTCGAAGGCTTTCTTT. It specifies CASSSGTWSKAFF.

The chain is built from TRBV15 and TRBJ2-3, with a tentative D call TRBD1 (6 bases). The CDR3 spans 17 residues. Germline V gives CDR1 LNHNV, CDR2 YYDKDF (reference sequence). The V gene lost 2 bases and the J gene lost 2 bases, with 17 bases spanning the gap. CDR3 in amino acids: CATSRRTGTSNTDTQYF. The CDR3 DNA is TGTGCCACCAGCAGAAGAACCGGGACAAGCAACACAGATACGCAGTATTTT.

The CDR3 nucleotides read TGTGCCAGCAGTTCACACAGGACTATCAGCTCCTACAATGAGCAGTTCTTC. The encoded protein is CASSSHRTISSYNEQFF. V usage is TRBV28 and J usage is TRBJ2-1; a weak D match, TRBD2 (6 bases). The germline gives CDR1 MDHEN, CDR2 SYDVKM. Trimming took off 4 bases at V and 0 bases at J, with 16 bases between the two ends. The CDR3 covers 17 residues.

The chain uses TRBV2 and TRBJ2-1, with 7 bases that match TRBD2. With V trimmed by 3 bases and J by 7 bases, 15 bases remained unmatched. The CDR3 has 17 amino acids. Germline values: CDR1 SNHLY, CDR2 FYNNEI. This CDR3 reads CASSDAFLAEGWNEQFF. In DNA form, the CDR3 reads TGTGCCAGCAGTGACGCCTTTCTAGCGGAGGGATGGAATGAGCAGTTCTTC. The whole variable domain, filled in from reference TRBV2 and TRBJ2-1, reads EPEVTQTPSHQVTQMGQEVILRCVPISNHLYFYWYRQILGQKVEFLVSFYNNEISEKSEIFDDQFSVERPDGSNFTLKIRSTKLEDSAMYFCASSDAFLAEGWNEQFFGPGTRLTVL.

The chain carries TRBV5-6 and TRBJ2-2; a weak D match, TRBD1 (5 bases). The CDR3 loop spans 15 amino acids. Germline assignment: CDR1 SGHDT and CDR2 YYEEEE. V was trimmed by 7 bases and J by 7 bases, leaving 20 bases between them. CDR3 in amino acids: CASAYGQGRVGELFF. For the CDR3, the DNA is TGTGCCAGCGCCTATGGCCAGGGTAGGGTCGGGGAGCTGTTTTTT.